The 15 T cell receptor beta chains below were found in one sample sequenced in a study of early T cells in non-severe SARS-CoV-2 infection. MiXCR, applied by TCRdb to the 5' RACE reads, yields one record per CDR3 protein. The data show over 35,000 distinct CDR3 sequences, around 6.1% seen once. Sequenced here: whole blood, sampled at baseline. The receptors were gathered from an adult who was a healthcare worker with PCR-confirmed SARS-CoV-2 infection or an uninfected control (not recorded which).

This clonotype was observed a few times. The chain employs TRBV6-1 and TRBJ1-3; D is ambiguous. Per the germline V gene, CDR1 is MNHNS and CDR2 is SASEGT. V was cut by 8 bases and J by 0 bases, with 14 bases left in between. CDR3 size: 15 residues. CDR3 region: CASRRDLLSGNTIYF. CDR3 sequence (DNA): TGTGCCAGCCGAAGAGACCTTCTCTCTGGAAACACCATATATTTT.

This clonotype was recorded at least ten times. The chain employs TRBV9 and TRBJ2-1; perhaps D is TRBD1 or TRBD2 (6 bases each). This CDR3 has 14 amino acids. Germline assignment: CDR1 SGDLS and CDR2 YYNGEE. The V gene lost 8 bases and the J gene lost 1 base, with 13 bases spanning the gap. The CDR3 protein is CASGGGGSYNEQFF. The CDR3 DNA is TGTGCCAGTGGAGGAGGGGGTTCCTACAATGAGCAGTTCTTC.

This clonotype was seen ten or more times. J is TRBJ2-5 and V is TRBV6-2 or TRBV6-3, with D perhaps matching TRBD1 (6 bases). Germline assignment: CDR1 MNHEY and CDR2 SVGEGT. This CDR3 has 15 residues. Trimming removed 0 bases from V and 4 bases from J, with 12 bases in between. CDR3 nucleotide sequence: TGTGCCAGCAGTTACTCTAGGACAGCACTAGAGACCCAGTACTTC. Protein sequence: CASSYSRTALETQYF.

This clonotype was found many times. This rearrangement joins TRBV20-1 to TRBJ2-7; the match to TRBD1 covers 7 bases. CDR1 is DFQATT and CDR2 is SNEGSKA in the germline V gene (reference sequence). The CDR3 length is 14 residues. V lost 6 bases, J lost 0 bases, and 8 bases stayed unmatched. DNA of the CDR3: TGCAGTGCCCCGGGACAGTCCTACTCCTACGAGCAGTACTTC. It is translated as CSAPGQSYSYEQYF.

This clonotype was observed a few times. V gene TRBV20-1 combines with J gene TRBJ2-3; D is ambiguous. This CDR3 contains 13 residues. Germline V lookup: CDR1 DFQATT, CDR2 SNEGSKA (reference sequence). The V gene lost 4 bases and the J gene lost 1 base, with 9 bases spanning the gap. CDR3 loop: CSANSIGTDTQYF. The CDR3 region has the DNA TGCAGTGCTAATAGTATAGGCACAGATACGCAGTATTTT.

This clonotype has at least ten counts. An end of the junction does not agree with germline; a read error may underlie this. The chain joins TRBV30 to TRBJ2-5; tentatively, D is TRBD2 (7 bases). Germline V gene lookup returns CDR1 GTSNPN and CDR2 SVGIG (reference sequence). The CDR3 sequence is 12 residues long. CDR3 DNA: TGTGCCGGGAGGGACAACCAAGAGACCCAGTACTTC. Its protein is CAGRDNQETQYF.

This clonotype was detected only a few times. This chain uses TRBV4-1 with TRBJ1-3, with D uncertain. There are 12 residues in the CDR3. Trimming removed 11 bases at V and 2 bases at J, with 10 bases between. Germline CDR1 and CDR2: MGHRA and YSYEKL. The CDR3 region has the DNA TGCGCCTCGGGCAGTACTGGAAACACCATATATTTT. It specifies CASGSTGNTIYF.

Concerning this clonotype itself: The junction differs from germline at one of its ends, possibly a read error. The chain's CDR3 is CASSQGGTSNNDQFF. As DNA, the CDR3 is TGTGCCAGCAGCCAAGGCGGGACTAGCAACAATGATCAGTTCTTC. This chain links TRBV14 with TRBJ2-1; 9 bases align to TRBD2. Germline assignment: CDR1 SGHDN and CDR2 FVKESK. This CDR3 is built from 15 residues. The entire variable domain, with the rest obtained from reference TRBV14 and TRBJ2-1, is as follows: EAGVTQFPSHSVIEKGQTVTLRCDPISGHDNLYWYRRVMGKEIKFLLHFVKESKQDESGMPNNRFLAERTGGTYSTLKVQPAELEDSGVYFCASSQGGTSNNDQFFGPGTRLTVL.

This clonotype was recorded at least ten times. The chain recombines TRBV9 with TRBJ2-1; TRBD2 might be the D (7 bases). The CDR3 covers 17 residues. Germline loops: CDR1 SGDLS, CDR2 YYNGEE. V was cut by 4 bases and J by 9 bases, with 26 bases left in between. CDR3 sequence (DNA): TGTGCCAGCAGCCCCGTAGGGGGGGGTTTGGCTGGAAGTGAGCAGTTCTTC. It codes for CASSPVGGGLAGSEQFF.

This clonotype was recorded at least ten times. The rearrangement links TRBV12-3 or TRBV12-4 to TRBJ2-1; no clear D. There are 12 residues in the CDR3. Trimming cost V 3 bases and J 4 bases, with 4 bases left between them. The CDR3 DNA follows: TGTGCCAGCAGTTTTGGTTACAATGAGCAGTTCTTC. Protein product: CASSFGYNEQFF.

The chain is built from TRBV5-1 and TRBJ1-1; D possibly corresponds to TRBD1 (5 bases). The CDR3 runs to 13 residues. Trimming cost V 0 bases and J 6 bases, with 9 bases left between them. The germline gives CDR1 SGHRS, CDR2 YFSETQ. CDR3 sequence: CASSLVGEAEAFF. In DNA form, the CDR3 reads TGCGCCAGCAGCTTGGTGGGGGAAGCTGAAGCTTTCTTT. Full variable domain (remainder filled in from reference TRBV5-1 and TRBJ1-1): KAGVTQTPRYLIKTRGQQVTLSCSPISGHRSVSWYQQTPGQGLQFLFEYFSETQRNKGNFPGRFSGRQFSNSRSEMNVSTLELGDSALYLCASSLVGEAEAFFGQGTRLTVV.

This rearrangement joins TRBV6-1 to TRBJ2-7, with D possibly TRBD2 on 6 matching bases. Germline values: CDR1 MNHNS, CDR2 SASEGT. Trimming shortened V by 2 bases and J by 5 bases, and 10 bases separated the two germline ends. The CDR3 is 13 amino acids. This CDR3 reads CASSESGADEQYF. DNA of the CDR3: TGTGCCAGCAGTGAATCGGGAGCTGACGAGCAGTACTTC.

Many counts were recorded for this clonotype. This chain uses TRBV19 with TRBJ2-3; no firm D call. Trimming removed 1 base at V and 6 bases at J, with 5 bases between. Germline V gene sequence: CDR1 LNHDA, CDR2 SQIVND (reference sequence). The CDR3 extends over 12 amino acids. The DNA for the CDR3 is TGTGCCAGTAGTATAGGACTGGATACGCAGTATTTT. Its protein is CASSIGLDTQYF.

This clonotype was observed many times. CDR3 nucleotide sequence: TGTGCCAGCAGCTTAGAGGGACAGGGACGAGAGACCCAGTACTTC. Its translation is CASSLEGQGRETQYF. The chain combines TRBV7-8 with TRBJ2-5, with 9 bases matching TRBD1. V trimming: 1 base; J trimming: 4 bases; junction bases outside the gene matches: 4. The germline gives CDR1 SGHVS, CDR2 FQNEAQ. CDR3 length equals 15 residues.

This clonotype was recorded a few times. This chain links TRBV2 with TRBJ2-3; D unresolved. The germline V gene has CDR1 SNHLY and CDR2 FYNNEI. CDR3 length: 13 residues. Trimming pared 6 bases from V and 5 bases from J, leaving 12 bases between. CDR3 sequence: CASRRGPEDTQYF. The CDR3 DNA reads TGTGCCAGCAGGAGAGGACCTGAAGATACGCAGTATTTT.